The clone carrying this T cell receptor beta chain was picked up one time. This sample is drawn from a study of blood T cell repertoires in COVID-19. Only in-frame clones appear in the TCRdb table, and some are missing; sequencing was by immunoSEQ multiplex PCR. Among over 75,000 clones listed, about 86% were seen once. V shed 2 bases, J shed 8 bases, and the junction held 12 bases outside the gene matches. CDR3 size: 16 residues. Germline CDR1 MRHNA, CDR2 SNTAGT. The TCR sequence derives from a man aged 45-65 years with COVID-19, enrolled during active disease. Specimen: peripheral blood. The chain is built from TRBV6-4 and TRBJ1-2; TRBD1 matches at 9 bases. The CDR3: CASSDRPTQGARGYTF. CDR3 DNA sequence: TGTGCCAGCAGTGACCGCCCTACACAGGGGGCAAGAGGCTACACCTTC.